This T cell receptor beta chain was observed in a study of early T cells in non-severe SARS-CoV-2 infection. About the research overall: From unsorted whole blood, bulk RNA was sequenced, and the chains remained unpaired.

The CDR3 totals 13 residues. Germline-derived CDR1 and CDR2 are SGHVS and FQNEAQ. V was clipped by 4 bases and J by 7 bases, with 13 bases between them. The table lists this clonotype with many counts. TCRdb recomputed calls from the 5' RACE reads with MiXCR, one row per CDR3 protein. The data hold about 110,000 distinct CDR3 sequences, with over 8.5% observed a single time. The chain has TRBV7-8 and TRBJ1-2; D may be TRBD1 (5 bases). This TCR was sampled from an adult who was a healthcare worker with PCR-confirmed SARS-CoV-2 infection or an uninfected control (not recorded which). The sequencing input was whole blood. The CDR3 loop is CASSSSGTSGYTF. The CDR3 DNA sequence: TGTGCCAGCAGCTCGTCAGGGACGTCTGGCTACACCTTC.